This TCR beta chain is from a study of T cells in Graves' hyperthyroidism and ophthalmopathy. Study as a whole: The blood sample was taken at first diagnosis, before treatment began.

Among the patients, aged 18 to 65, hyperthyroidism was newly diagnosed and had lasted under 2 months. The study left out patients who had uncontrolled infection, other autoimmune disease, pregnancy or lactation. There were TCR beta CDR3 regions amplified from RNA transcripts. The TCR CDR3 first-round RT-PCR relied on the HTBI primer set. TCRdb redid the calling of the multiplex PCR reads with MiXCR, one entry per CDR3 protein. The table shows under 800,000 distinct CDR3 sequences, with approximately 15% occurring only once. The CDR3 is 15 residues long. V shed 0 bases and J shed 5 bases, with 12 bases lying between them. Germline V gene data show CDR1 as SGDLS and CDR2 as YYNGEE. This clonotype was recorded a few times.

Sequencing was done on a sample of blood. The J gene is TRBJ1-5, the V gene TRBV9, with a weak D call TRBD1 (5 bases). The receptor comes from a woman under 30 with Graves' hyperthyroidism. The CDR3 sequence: CASSVAGTRDQPQHF. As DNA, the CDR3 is TGTGCCAGCAGCGTAGCGGGGACCCGTGATCAGCCCCAGCATTTT.